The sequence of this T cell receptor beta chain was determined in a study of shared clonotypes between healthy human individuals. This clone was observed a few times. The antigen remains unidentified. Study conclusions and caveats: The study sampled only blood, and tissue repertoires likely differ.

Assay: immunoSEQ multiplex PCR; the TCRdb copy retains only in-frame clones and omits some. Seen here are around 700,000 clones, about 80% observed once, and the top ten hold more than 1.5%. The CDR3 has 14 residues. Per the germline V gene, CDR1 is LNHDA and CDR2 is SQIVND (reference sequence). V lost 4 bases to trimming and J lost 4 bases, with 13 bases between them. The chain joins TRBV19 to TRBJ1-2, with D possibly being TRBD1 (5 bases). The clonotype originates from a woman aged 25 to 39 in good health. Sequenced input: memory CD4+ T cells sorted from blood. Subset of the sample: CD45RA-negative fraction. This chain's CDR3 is CASSSRDGSYGYTF. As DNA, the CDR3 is TGTGCCAGTAGTAGCCGGGACGGCAGCTATGGCTACACCTTC.